Included here is one TCR beta chain sequence, with context. The entry originates in a study of vaccination and CD4 T cells after COVID-19. TCRdb called the PCR reads again in MiXCR, with one record for every CDR3 protein. The data show some 14,000 distinct CDR3 sequences, over 65% seen once. CDR1 and CDR2 from the germline V gene are DFQATT and SNEGSKA (reference sequence). V shed 6 bases, J shed 4 bases, and the junction held 9 bases outside the gene matches. This CDR3 spans 15 amino acids. This chain connects TRBV20-1 to TRBJ1-1; TRBD1 agrees at 12 bases. The starting material was CD4+ T cells from blood, obtained after SARS-CoV-2 vaccination. This clonotype was sampled from a human donor who had recovered from COVID-19. CDR3 bases: TGCAGTGCCCCCGGGACAGGGGGCGAGGTCACTGAAGCTTTCTTT. Its translation: CSAPGTGGEVTEAFF.